Listed below are T cell receptor beta chains from one sample, sequenced in a study of shared clonotypes between healthy human individuals. Method: immunoSEQ multiplex PCR; TCRdb's copy keeps in-frame clones and lacks some. This table has about 2.1 million clones, around 93% appearing once. The sample comprised naive CD8+ T cells from PBMCs. These receptors came from a man aged 18 to 30 in good health. Some clones in this sample may be carry-over from other donors' samples. CDR3s include the opening cysteine and the closing phenylalanine or tryptophan. The D gene is left open where the match is weak. Rows give clone size only sometimes, using once, few, many, or a class for an expanded clone.

NA,TRBV9,TRBJ1-2,once,TGTGCCAGCTTTGGCAACTATGGCTACACCTTC,CASFGNYGYTF
NA,TRBV27,TRBJ1-5,NA,TGTGCCAGCAGTCCTGGGTCTGTCGGCAATCAGCCCCAGCATTTT,CASSPGSVGNQPQHF
NA,TRBV9,TRBJ2-2,few,TGTGCCAGCAGCGTAGACGGTAGACTTACCATCGGGGAGCTGTTTTTT,CASSVDGRLTIGELFF
NA,TRBV25-1,TRBJ2-5,NA,TGTGCCAGCAGTGAAAGGGGGGTGCGAGAAGAGACCCAGTACTTC,CASSERGVREETQYF
NA,TRBV10-3,TRBJ1-1,once,TGTGCCATCAGTTCAAGGGTGGGCACTGAAGCTTTCTTT,CAISSRVGTEAFF
NA,TRBV27,TRBJ1-4,once,TGTGCCAGCAGTCATACACGGGATGCAACTAATGAAAAACTGTTTTTT,CASSHTRDATNEKLFF
NA,TRBV13,TRBJ2-5,NA,TGTGCCAGCAGCCCAGGGACTTTACAAGAGACCCAGTACTTC,CASSPGTLQETQYF
TRBD2,TRBV11-2,TRBJ2-3,once,TGTGCCAGCAGCGGTAGCGGGGCTAGCACAGATACGCAGTATTTT,CASSGSGASTDTQYF
NA,TRBV7-9,TRBJ2-7,NA,TGTGCCAGCAGCTTAAGCAGGGGACCTGCCGAGCAGTACTTC,CASSLSRGPAEQYF
TRBD2,TRBV7-3,TRBJ2-1,NA,TGTGCCAGCAGCTTATTGGCGGGAGCATCCCATGAGCAGTTCTTC,CASSLLAGASHEQFF
NA,TRBV15,TRBJ2-1,NA,TGTGCCACCAGCAGAGCACCGGGCGAGGGGAATGAGCAGTTCTTC,CATSRAPGEGNEQFF
TRBD2,TRBV4-3,TRBJ2-1,NA,TGCGCCAGCAGCCCGAGCGGGAGGGCCGGGAATGAGCAGTTCTTC,CASSPSGRAGNEQFF
NA,TRBV4-1,TRBJ1-3,once,TGCGCCAGCAGCCAACGAACTTATTCCGGAAACACCATATATTTT,CASSQRTYSGNTIYF
NA,TRBV25-1,TRBJ2-5,NA,TGTGCCAGCAGTGGGGGCGGTGGGCTAGCGGAGACCCAGTACTTC,CASSGGGGLAETQYF
NA,TRBV25-1,TRBJ1-1,NA,TGTGCCAGCAGCGCAGTTGGACAGAACATGAACACTGAAGCTTTCTTT,CASSAVGQNMNTEAFF
NA,TRBV28,TRBJ2-7,NA,TGTGCCAGCAGTTTAGCAGCGGCTTACGAGCAGTACTTC,CASSLAAAYEQYF
NA,TRBV6-5,TRBJ2-1,NA,TGTGCCAGCAGTCCCCTCGGGACGAGGCACGGGGGTCAGTTCTTC,CASSPLGTRHGGQFF
NA,TRBV7-8,TRBJ1-1,NA,TGTGCCAGCAGCTTATCCTTCTCTGCCAAGGCAGCTTTCTTT,CASSLSFSAKAAFF
NA,TRBV29-1,TRBJ1-2,NA,TGCAGCGCTGGCCTTTTTTATGGCTACACCTTC,CSAGLFYGYTF
TRBD1,TRBV10-2,TRBJ2-7,NA,TGCGCCAGCAGGGGGGACAGGGGACCTGAGCAGTACTTC,CASRGDRGPEQYF
NA,TRBV5-1,TRBJ2-7,NA,TGCGCCAGCAGCTGGGCTGGGCCCGGCGAGTACTTC,CASSWAGPGEYF
NA,TRBV6-6,TRBJ2-1,NA,TGTGCCAGCAGTTACCGCTCATTCTCCTACAATGAGCAGTTCTTC,CASSYRSFSYNEQFF
TRBD1,TRBV19,TRBJ1-2,NA,TGTGCCAGTGCAGGACAGGACTATGGCTACACCTTC,CASAGQDYGYTF
NA,TRBV2,TRBJ2-7,NA,TGTGCCAGCAGGGTCCGGGGTGAAATTACCTACGAGCAGTACTTC,CASRVRGEITYEQYF
NA,TRBV2,TRBJ1-3,NA,TGTGCCAGCAGTGATGACGGGACTGACTCTGGAAACACCATATATTTT,CASSDDGTDSGNTIYF
NA,TRBV28,TRBJ2-2,NA,TGTGCCAGCAGCCTACTCCGGGAGAGCACCGGGGAGCTGTTTTTT,CASSLLRESTGELFF
TRBD1,TRBV6-6,TRBJ1-5,NA,TGTGCCAGCAGTTATCGGGCAGGGGGCAGGGATCAGCCCCAGCATTTT,CASSYRAGGRDQPQHF
NA,TRBV27,TRBJ1-1,NA,TGTGCCAGCAGTTTGGGGCCGCCCGGAGCTTTCTTT,CASSLGPPGAFF
TRBD2,TRBV10-1,TRBJ2-3,NA,TGCGCCAGCGGGGCCGGGACTAGCGGCACAGATACGCAGTATTTT,CASGAGTSGTDTQYF
NA,TRBV5-4,TRBJ2-3,NA,TGTGCCAGCAGCTTGAAAAGGGAAGTAAGGGAGACGCAGTATTTT,CASSLKREVRETQYF
TRBD2,TRBV5-1,TRBJ2-7,few,TGCGCCAGCAGCTTCCGGACAGCGGGGGGCTACGAGCAGTACTTC,CASSFRTAGGYEQYF
TRBD1,TRBV6-5,TRBJ2-5,NA,TGTGCCAGCAGTTCCCCCCGGGACAGGGCTGAGACCCAGTACTTC,CASSSPRDRAETQYF
NA,TRBV9,TRBJ2-7,NA,TGTGCCAGCAGCGGACTGGCCGGGCCCCGCTCCGAGCAGTACTTC,CASSGLAGPRSEQYF
NA,TRBV19,TRBJ2-7,NA,TGTGCCAGTAGCCAAGCCTTCGGAGGGCAGGGGTCCTACGAGCAGTACTTC,CASSQAFGGQGSYEQYF
TRBD1,TRBV10-3,TRBJ1-2,NA,TGTGCCATCAGCGAGGACAGGGGCCGTGGCTACACCTTC,CAISEDRGRGYTF
TRBD1,TRBV7-9,TRBJ2-1,NA,TGTGCCAGCAGCTTAGGGACAGGGTGGGCCTACAATGAGCAGTTCTTC,CASSLGTGWAYNEQFF
TRBD2,TRBV7-3,TRBJ2-2,NA,TGTGCCAGCAGCTTAAGCGGGAGGTTGTCCGGGGAGCTGTTTTTT,CASSLSGRLSGELFF
NA,TRBV27,TRBJ2-1,NA,TGTGCCAGCGGATACCACATTAGTGAGCAGTTCTTC,CASGYHISEQFF
NA,TRBV28,TRBJ2-1,NA,TGTGCCAGCAGTCTGGATGACAGGTCCGGTGAGCAGTTCTTC,CASSLDDRSGEQFF
NA,TRBV10-3,TRBJ1-4,NA,TGTGCCATCAGGCGGGACTCAGCAACTAATGAAAAACTGTTTTTT,CAIRRDSATNEKLFF
NA,TRBV7-9,TRBJ2-6,NA,TGTGCCAGCAGCCCCGGTCGTGACTGGGCCAACGTCCTGACTTTC,CASSPGRDWANVLTF
NA,TRBV6-5,TRBJ2-7,NA,TGTGCCAGCAGTTACGGGCAGGGCAATAGGGACGAGCAGTACTTC,CASSYGQGNRDEQYF
NA,TRBV19,TRBJ2-7,NA,TGTGCCAGTAGCTTGACACTGGGGTACGAGCAGTACTTC,CASSLTLGYEQYF
NA,TRBV27,TRBJ1-2,NA,TGTGCCAGCAGTCAGGACGGAGGATATGGCTACACCTTC,CASSQDGGYGYTF
NA,TRBV14,TRBJ2-5,NA,TGTGCCAGCAGCCAAAGCAACCAAGAGACCCAGTACTTC,CASSQSNQETQYF
TRBD1,TRBV4-1,TRBJ2-1,once,TGCGCCAGCAGACTAAACCCGGGACAGCCTGGGAATGAGCAGTTCTTC,CASRLNPGQPGNEQFF
NA,TRBV9,TRBJ1-3,NA,TGTGCCAGCAGTGGACTAGGGAGCTCTGGAAACACCATATATTTT,CASSGLGSSGNTIYF
TRBD2,TRBV4-3,TRBJ2-7,NA,TGCGCCAGCAGCCAAGTACTAGCGGGATTCTACGAGCAGTACTTC,CASSQVLAGFYEQYF
NA,TRBV27,TRBJ1-1,NA,TGTGCCAGCAGTCCGCGGGGGGGGCTGAACACTGAAGCTTTCTTT,CASSPRGGLNTEAFF
TRBD1,TRBV9,TRBJ2-7,NA,TGTGCCAGCAGCGCCCGGGACAGGGACTACGAGCAGTACTTC,CASSARDRDYEQYF
TRBD1,TRBV29-1,TRBJ2-7,few,TGCAGCTGCTCTGGGACAGGGGCCTACGAGCAGTACTTC,CSCSGTGAYEQYF
NA,TRBV9,TRBJ1-2,NA,TGTGCCAGCAGCGTAGGGGAAGCCGGGGCGCTCGAGTTGGACTACACCTTC,CASSVGEAGALELDYTF
NA,TRBV5-6,TRBJ1-5,NA,TGTGCCAGCAGCTTGTGGGGGAATCATCAGCCCCAGCATTTT,CASSLWGNHQPQHF
NA,TRBV4-1,TRBJ1-1,NA,TGCGCCAGCAGCCAAGATGGGTGGGGGGTGAACACTGAAGCTTTCTTT,CASSQDGWGVNTEAFF
TRBD2,TRBV11-2,TRBJ2-7,NA,TGTGCCAGCAGCTTATCATCGACTAGCCGGTACTTC,CASSLSSTSRYF
TRBD1,TRBV28,TRBJ2-1,once,TGTGCCAGCAGTCTACCGGGACAGGGGTACAATGAGCAGTTCTTC,CASSLPGQGYNEQFF
NA,TRBV9,TRBJ2-3,NA,TGTGCCAGCAGCGTAGACGGGCGGGTTACAGATACGCAGTATTTT,CASSVDGRVTDTQYF
NA,TRBV29-1,TRBJ2-2,NA,TGCAGCGTTGTCTTCCGACAGAACACCGGGGAGCTGTTTTTT,CSVVFRQNTGELFF
NA,TRBV18,TRBJ2-6,NA,TGTGCCAGCTCACCACTTCGCCATTCTGGGGCCAACGTCCTGACTTTC,CASSPLRHSGANVLTF